This TCR beta chain comes out of a study of vaccination effects on CD4 cells after COVID-19. This clone has just one count. Its matching antigen is unknown. Expansion with viral peptide pools was applied to antigen-specific CD4+ T cells by the ViraFEST assay prior to sequencing. Culturing for roughly 9 days preceded CD4+ T cell isolation. All vaccine recipients tested negative for nucleocapsid antibodies and had never contracted SARS-CoV-2 infection. Clones were sequenced by immunoSEQ multiplex PCR, and TCRdb holds only the in-frame ones, with some missing. The table includes tens of thousands of clones, approximately 70% detected once. Germline values: CDR1 MNHNY, CDR2 SVGAGI (reference sequence). J gave up 6 bases and V 5 bases, and 12 bases lay outside the gene matches. CDR3 length: 17 residues.

This clonotype originated in a human donor who received a COVID-19 vaccine. J is TRBJ2-1 and V is TRBV6-6; 11 positions agree with TRBD2. The sample here was CD4+ T cells from PBMCs cultured with SARS-CoV-2 spike peptides, taken before COVID-19 vaccination. The CDR3 region has the DNA TGTGCCAGCAGTCAATTTCGGACTAGCGGGTCCCCCAATGAGCAGTTCTTC. This gives the protein CASSQFRTSGSPNEQFF.